The present entry profiles one T cell receptor beta chain with its context. Its antigen is undetermined. The data stem from a study of T cell responses to AZD1222 COVID-19 vaccine. Libraries were prepared by immunoSEQ multiplex PCR; TCRdb keeps only in-frame clonotypes and omits some of them. The top ten clones hold under 2.5% of a sample with 150,000 to 200,000 clones, roughly nine tenths of them seen once. Notes on the study in general: Spike-specific TCR breadth and depth went up after people got two AZD1222 doses. Only after the peak T cell response were repertoires sampled.

The material was peripheral blood, obtained on day 0 of AZD1222 vaccination. The origin of this receptor is an adult in good health.

The CDR3 protein is CASKWDIASYEQYF. CDR3 DNA: TGTGCCAGTAAATGGGACATCGCTTCCTACGAGCAGTACTTC. V is TRBV19 and J is TRBJ2-7; D might be TRBD1 (6 bases). From germline, CDR1 is LNHDA and CDR2 SQIVND (reference sequence). V was trimmed by 7 bases and J by 1 base, leaving 14 bases between them. The CDR3 totals 14 residues. Looking up the rest from reference TRBV19 and TRBJ2-7 gives the full variable domain: DGGITQSPKYLFRKEGQNVTLSCEQNLNHDAMYWYRQDPGQGLRLIYYSQIVNDFQKGDIAEGYSVSREKKESFPLTVTSAQKNPTAFYLCASKWDIASYEQYFGPGTRLTVT.